This is a list of T cell receptor beta chains from one sample in a study of cytotoxic CD8 clonotypes in ibrutinib-treated CLL. Here immunoSEQ multiplex PCR was the method, and the copy in TCRdb shows in-frame clones only, minus some. The repertoire has tens of thousands of clones, around four fifths of them found once; the top ten carry 20%. The source material was PBMCs, sampled after 24 months of ibrutinib treatment. These receptor sequences come from a human donor with chronic lymphocytic leukemia. CDR3s include the opening cysteine and the closing phenylalanine or tryptophan. The order of the fields is J gene, CDR3 length, V gene, CDR3 protein.

J: TRBJ1-2; length: 11; V: TRBV6-5; CDR3: CASSGSYGYTF
J: TRBJ1-2; length: 14; V: TRBV5-4; CDR3: CASSLDTTPYGYTF
J: TRBJ2-3; length: 18; V: TRBV7-6; CDR3: CASTQGTSGSRATDTQYF
J: TRBJ2-5; length: 14; V: TRBV13; CDR3: CASSVQGAQETQYF
J: TRBJ1-2; length: 13; V: TRBV27; CDR3: CASSLQGQYGYTF
J: TRBJ2-7; length: 15; V: TRBV5-6; CDR3: CASSSRGAGVLEQYF
J: TRBJ1-3; length: 16; V: TRBV30; CDR3: CAWSVSRDPPGNTIYF
J: TRBJ2-1; length: 15; V: TRBV19; CDR3: CASSIGGSGSNEQFF
J: TRBJ2-7; length: 15; V: TRBV7-9; CDR3: CASSSGGQGGHEQYF
J: TRBJ2-7; length: 14; V: TRBV5-4; CDR3: CASSLDHIGREQYF
J: TRBJ1-4; length: 18; V: TRBV5-1; CDR3: CASSLDGTGSSSNEKLFF
J: TRBJ2-3; length: 15; V: TRBV5-8; CDR3: CASSPPGALTDTQYF